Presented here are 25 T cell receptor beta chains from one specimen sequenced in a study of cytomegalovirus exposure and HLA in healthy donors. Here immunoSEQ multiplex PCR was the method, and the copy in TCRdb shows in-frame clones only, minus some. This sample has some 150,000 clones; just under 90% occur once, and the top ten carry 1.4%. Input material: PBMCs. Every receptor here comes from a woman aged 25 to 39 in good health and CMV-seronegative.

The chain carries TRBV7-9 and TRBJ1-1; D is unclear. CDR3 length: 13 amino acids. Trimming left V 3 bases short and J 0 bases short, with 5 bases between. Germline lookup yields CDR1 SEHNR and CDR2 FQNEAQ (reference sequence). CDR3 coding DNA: TGTGCCAGCAGCTTGTCCGTGAACACTGAAGCTTTCTTT. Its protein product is CASSLSVNTEAFF.

CDR3 coding DNA: TGTGCCAGCAGCCAAGATTTCGGGGGGGGAAATGGCTACACCTTC. Its protein is CASSQDFGGGNGYTF. V usage is TRBV14 and J usage is TRBJ1-2; a weak D match, TRBD1 (5 bases). The germline gives CDR1 SGHDN, CDR2 FVKESK. V was clipped by 0 bases and J by 6 bases, with 14 bases between them. The CDR3 is 15 residues long.

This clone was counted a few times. The CDR3 region is CAWRMGLEQYF. CDR3 sequence (DNA): TGTGCCTGGAGAATGGGGCTTGAGCAGTACTTC. The genes are TRBV30 and TRBJ2-7, with D possibly being TRBD1 (5 bases). From germline, CDR1 is GTSNPN and CDR2 SVGIG (reference sequence). V shed 3 bases and J shed 7 bases, with 10 bases lying between them. The CDR3 contains 11 residues.

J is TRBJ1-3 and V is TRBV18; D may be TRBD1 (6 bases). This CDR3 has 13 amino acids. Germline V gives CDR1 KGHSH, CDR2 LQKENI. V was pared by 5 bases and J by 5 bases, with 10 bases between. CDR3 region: CASSVGQRNTIYF. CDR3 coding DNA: TGTGCCAGCTCAGTCGGACAGAGAAACACCATATATTTT. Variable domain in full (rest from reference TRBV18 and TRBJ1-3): NAGVMQNPRHLVRRRGQEARLRCSPMKGHSHVYWYRQLPEEGLKFMVYLQKENIIDESGMPKERFSAEFPKEGPSILRIQQVVRGDSAAYFCASSVGQRNTIYFGEGSWLTVV.

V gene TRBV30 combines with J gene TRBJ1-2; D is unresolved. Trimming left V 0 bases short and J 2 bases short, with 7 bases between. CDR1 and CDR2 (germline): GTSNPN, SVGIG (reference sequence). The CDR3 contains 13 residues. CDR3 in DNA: TGTGCCTGGAGTGTCGGCAGGAACTATGGCTACACCTTC. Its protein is CAWSVGRNYGYTF. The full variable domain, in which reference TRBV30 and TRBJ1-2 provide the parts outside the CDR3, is SQTIHQWPATLVQPVGSPLSLECTVEGTSNPNLYWYRQAAGRGLQLLFYSVGIGQISSEVPQNLSASRPQDRQFILSSKKLLLSDSGFYLCAWSVGRNYGYTFGSGTRLTVV.

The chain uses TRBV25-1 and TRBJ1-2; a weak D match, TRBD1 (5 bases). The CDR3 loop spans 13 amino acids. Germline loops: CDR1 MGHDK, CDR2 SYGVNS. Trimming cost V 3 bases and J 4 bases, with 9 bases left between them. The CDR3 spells CASSEGQGYGYTF. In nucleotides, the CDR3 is TGTGCCAGCAGTGAGGGGCAGGGCTATGGCTACACCTTC.

CDR3 nucleotides: TGCGCCAGCAGCCAAACAGGGAATCAGAACACCGGGGAGCTGTTTTTT. Its protein is CASSQTGNQNTGELFF. This sequence joins TRBV5-1 and TRBJ2-2; a possible D gene is TRBD1 (6 bases). Between the trimmed V and J ends, which lost 4 bases and 1 base, there was a span of 14 bases. This CDR3 region has 16 residues. From germline, CDR1 is SGHRS and CDR2 YFSETQ.

CDR3 loop: CASGTGALTEAFF. In DNA form, the CDR3 reads TGTGCCAGCGGTACAGGGGCTTTAACTGAAGCTTTCTTT. The J gene is TRBJ1-1, the V gene TRBV27; 7 positions match TRBD1. V trimming: 8 bases; J trimming: 5 bases; junction bases outside the gene matches: 8. This CDR3 has 13 residues. CDR1 MNHEY and CDR2 SMNVEV come from the germline V gene (reference sequence).

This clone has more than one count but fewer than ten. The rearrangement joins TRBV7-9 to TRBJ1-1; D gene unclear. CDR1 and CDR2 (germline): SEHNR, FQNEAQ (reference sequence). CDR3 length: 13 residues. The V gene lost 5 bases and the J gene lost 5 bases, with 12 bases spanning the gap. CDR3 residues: CASSRHTQTEAFF. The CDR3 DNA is TGTGCCAGCAGCCGCCACACCCAGACTGAAGCTTTCTTT. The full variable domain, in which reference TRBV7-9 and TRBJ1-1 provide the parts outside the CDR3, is DTGVSQNPRHKITKRGQNVTFRCDPISEHNRLYWYRQTLGQGPEFLTYFQNEAQLEKSRLLSDRFSAERPKGSFSTLEIQRTEQGDSAMYLCASSRHTQTEAFFGQGTRLTVV.

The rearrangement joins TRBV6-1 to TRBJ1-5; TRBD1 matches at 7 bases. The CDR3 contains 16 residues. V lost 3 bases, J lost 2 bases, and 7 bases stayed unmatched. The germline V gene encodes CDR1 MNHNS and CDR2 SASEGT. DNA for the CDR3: TGTGCCAGCAGTGAGACAACAGGGGATGGCAATCAGCCCCAGCATTTT. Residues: CASSETTGDGNQPQHF.

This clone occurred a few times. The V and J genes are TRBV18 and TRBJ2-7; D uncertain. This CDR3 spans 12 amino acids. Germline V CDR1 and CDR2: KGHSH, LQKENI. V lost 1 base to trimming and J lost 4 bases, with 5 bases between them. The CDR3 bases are TGTGCCAGCTCACCACGAGCTTACGAGCAGTACTTC. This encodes CASSPRAYEQYF.

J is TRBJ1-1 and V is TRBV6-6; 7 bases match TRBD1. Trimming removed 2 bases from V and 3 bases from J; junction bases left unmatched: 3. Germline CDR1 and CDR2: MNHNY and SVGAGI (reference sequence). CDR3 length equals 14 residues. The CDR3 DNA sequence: TGTGCCAGCAGTTACAAGGGGGCGCACACTGAAGCTTTCTTT. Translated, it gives CASSYKGAHTEAFF.

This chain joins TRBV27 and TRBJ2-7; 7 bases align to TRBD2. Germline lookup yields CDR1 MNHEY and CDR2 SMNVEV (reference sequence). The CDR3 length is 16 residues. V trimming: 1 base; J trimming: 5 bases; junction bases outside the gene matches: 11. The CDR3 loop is CASSLWVASGVNEQYF. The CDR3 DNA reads TGTGCCAGCAGTTTATGGGTCGCGAGCGGGGTAAACGAGCAGTACTTC.

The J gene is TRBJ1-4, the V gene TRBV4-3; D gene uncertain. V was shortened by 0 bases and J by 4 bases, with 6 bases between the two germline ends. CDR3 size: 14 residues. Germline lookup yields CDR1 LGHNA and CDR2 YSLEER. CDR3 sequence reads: CASSQDQYNEKLFF. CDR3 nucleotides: TGCGCCAGCAGCCAAGATCAGTATAATGAAAAACTGTTTTTT.

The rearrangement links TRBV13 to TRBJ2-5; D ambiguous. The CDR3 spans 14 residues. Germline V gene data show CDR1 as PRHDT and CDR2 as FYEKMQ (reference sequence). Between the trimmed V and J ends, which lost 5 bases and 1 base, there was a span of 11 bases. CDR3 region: CASSQAAFQETQYF. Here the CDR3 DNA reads TGTGCCAGCAGCCAAGCCGCATTCCAAGAGACCCAGTACTTC.

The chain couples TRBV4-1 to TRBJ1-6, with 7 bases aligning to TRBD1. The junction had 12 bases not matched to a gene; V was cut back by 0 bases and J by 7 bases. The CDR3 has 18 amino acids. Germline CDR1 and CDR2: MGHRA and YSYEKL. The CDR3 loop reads CASSQDSTGSVTNSPLHF. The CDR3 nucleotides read TGCGCCAGCAGCCAAGACTCGACAGGGAGTGTAACCAATTCACCCCTCCACTTT.

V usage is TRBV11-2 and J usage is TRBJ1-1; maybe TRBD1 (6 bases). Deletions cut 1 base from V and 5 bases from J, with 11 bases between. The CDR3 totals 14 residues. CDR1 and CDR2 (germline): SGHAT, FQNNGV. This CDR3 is CASSLGAGETEAFF. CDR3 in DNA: TGTGCCAGCAGCTTAGGGGCAGGGGAGACTGAAGCTTTCTTT.

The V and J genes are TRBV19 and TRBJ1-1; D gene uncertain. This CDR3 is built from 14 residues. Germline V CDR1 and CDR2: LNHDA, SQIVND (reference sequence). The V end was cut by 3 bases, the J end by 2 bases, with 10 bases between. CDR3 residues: CASSIRERNTEAFF. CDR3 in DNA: TGTGCCAGTAGTATCCGGGAGCGCAACACTGAAGCTTTCTTT.

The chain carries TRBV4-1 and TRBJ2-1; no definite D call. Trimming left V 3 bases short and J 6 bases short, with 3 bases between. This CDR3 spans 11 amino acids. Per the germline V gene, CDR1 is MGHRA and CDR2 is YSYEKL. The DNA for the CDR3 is TGCGCCAGCAGCCAGAGCAATGAGCAGTTCTTC. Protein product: CASSQSNEQFF.

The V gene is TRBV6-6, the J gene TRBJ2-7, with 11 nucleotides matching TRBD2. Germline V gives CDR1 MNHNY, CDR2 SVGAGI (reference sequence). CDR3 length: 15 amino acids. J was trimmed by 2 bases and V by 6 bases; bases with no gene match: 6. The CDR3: CASRGTSGGPYEQYF. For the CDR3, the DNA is TGTGCCAGCAGGGGCACTAGCGGGGGACCCTACGAGCAGTACTTC.

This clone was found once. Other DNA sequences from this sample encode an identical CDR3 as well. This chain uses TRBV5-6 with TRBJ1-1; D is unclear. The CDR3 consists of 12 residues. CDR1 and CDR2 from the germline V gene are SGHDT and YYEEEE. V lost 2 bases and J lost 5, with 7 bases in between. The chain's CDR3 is CASSFGRTEAFF. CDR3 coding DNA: TGTGCCAGCAGCTTCGGCAGGACTGAAGCTTTCTTT.

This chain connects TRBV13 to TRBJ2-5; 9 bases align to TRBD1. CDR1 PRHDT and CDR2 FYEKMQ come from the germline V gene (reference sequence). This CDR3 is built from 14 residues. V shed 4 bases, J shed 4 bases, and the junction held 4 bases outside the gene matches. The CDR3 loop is CASSWGQGSETQYF. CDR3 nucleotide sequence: TGTGCCAGCAGCTGGGGACAGGGCTCAGAGACCCAGTACTTC.

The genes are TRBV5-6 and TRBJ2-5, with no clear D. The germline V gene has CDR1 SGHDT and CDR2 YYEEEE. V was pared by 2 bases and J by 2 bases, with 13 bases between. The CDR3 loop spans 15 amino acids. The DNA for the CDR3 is TGTGCCAGCAGCTTTGTTCCCCCAGTTCAAGAGACCCAGTACTTC. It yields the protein CASSFVPPVQETQYF.

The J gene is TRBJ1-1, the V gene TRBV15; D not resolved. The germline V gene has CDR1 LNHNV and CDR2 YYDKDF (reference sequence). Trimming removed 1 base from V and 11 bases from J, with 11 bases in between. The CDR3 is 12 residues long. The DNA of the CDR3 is TGTGCCACCAGCAGAGTTGAGGGCCGGGCTTTCTTT. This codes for CATSRVEGRAFF.

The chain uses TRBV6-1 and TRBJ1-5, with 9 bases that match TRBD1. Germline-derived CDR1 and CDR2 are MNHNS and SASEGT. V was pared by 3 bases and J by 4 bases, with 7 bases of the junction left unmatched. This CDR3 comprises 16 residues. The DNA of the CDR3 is TGTGCCAGCAGTGACATAACCGGGACAGGGAATCAGCCCCAGCATTTT. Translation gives CASSDITGTGNQPQHF.